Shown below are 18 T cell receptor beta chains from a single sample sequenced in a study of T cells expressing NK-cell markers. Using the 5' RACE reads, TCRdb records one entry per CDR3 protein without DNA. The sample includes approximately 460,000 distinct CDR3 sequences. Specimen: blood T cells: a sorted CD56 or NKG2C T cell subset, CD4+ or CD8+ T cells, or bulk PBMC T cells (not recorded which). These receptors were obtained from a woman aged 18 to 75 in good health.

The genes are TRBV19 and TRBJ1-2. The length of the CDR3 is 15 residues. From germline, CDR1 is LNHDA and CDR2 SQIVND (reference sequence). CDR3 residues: CASSTLQAGSYGYTF.

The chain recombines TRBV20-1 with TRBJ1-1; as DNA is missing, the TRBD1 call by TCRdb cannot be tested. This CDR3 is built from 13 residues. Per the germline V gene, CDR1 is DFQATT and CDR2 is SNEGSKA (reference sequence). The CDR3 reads CSAPGQGATEAFF.

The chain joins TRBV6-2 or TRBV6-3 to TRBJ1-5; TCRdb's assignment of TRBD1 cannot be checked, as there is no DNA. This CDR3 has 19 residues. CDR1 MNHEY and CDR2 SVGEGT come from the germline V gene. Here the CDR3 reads CASSRIQGAGSWGNQPQHF.

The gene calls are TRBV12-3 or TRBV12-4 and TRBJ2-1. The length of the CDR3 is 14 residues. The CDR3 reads CASSLGASYNEQFF.

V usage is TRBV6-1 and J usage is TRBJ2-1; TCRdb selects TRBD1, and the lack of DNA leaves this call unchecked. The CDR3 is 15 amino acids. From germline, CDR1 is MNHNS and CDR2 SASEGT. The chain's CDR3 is CASSEQGSSYNEQFF.

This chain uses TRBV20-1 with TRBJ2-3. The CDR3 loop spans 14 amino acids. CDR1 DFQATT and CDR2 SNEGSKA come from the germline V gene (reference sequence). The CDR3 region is CSARISGFTDTQYF.

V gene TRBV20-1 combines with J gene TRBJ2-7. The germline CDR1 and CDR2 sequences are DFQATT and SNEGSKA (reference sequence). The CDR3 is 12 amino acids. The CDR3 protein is CSARTGSYEQYF.

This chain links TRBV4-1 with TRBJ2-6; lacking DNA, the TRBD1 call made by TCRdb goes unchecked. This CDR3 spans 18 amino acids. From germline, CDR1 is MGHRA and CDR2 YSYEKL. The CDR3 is CASSQERQGLTGANVLTF.

The CDR3 sequence is CASSLEGTASKGTQYF. J is TRBJ2-5 and V is TRBV7-2. The CDR3 consists of 16 residues. Germline CDR1 SGHTA, CDR2 FQGNSA.

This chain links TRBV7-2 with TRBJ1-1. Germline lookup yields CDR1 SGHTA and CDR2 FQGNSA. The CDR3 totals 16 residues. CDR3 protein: CASSFDLTDLNTEAFF. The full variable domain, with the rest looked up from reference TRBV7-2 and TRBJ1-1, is GAGVSQSPSNKVTEKGKDVELRCDPISGHTALYWYRQSLGQGLEFLIYFQGNSAPDKSGLPSDRFSAERTGGSVSTLTIQRTQQEDSAVYLCASSFDLTDLNTEAFFGQGTRLTVV.

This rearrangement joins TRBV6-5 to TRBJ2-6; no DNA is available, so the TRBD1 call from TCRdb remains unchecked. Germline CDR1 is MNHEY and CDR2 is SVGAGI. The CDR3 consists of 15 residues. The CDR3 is CASSYDSGGANVLTF.

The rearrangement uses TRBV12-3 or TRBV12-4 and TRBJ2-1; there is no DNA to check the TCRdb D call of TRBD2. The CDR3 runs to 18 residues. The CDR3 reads CASLGSGAGGAAYNEQFF.

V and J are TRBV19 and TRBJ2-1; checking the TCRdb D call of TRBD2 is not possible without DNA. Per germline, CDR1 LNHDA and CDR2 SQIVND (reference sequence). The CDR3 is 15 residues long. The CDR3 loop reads CATKVGGGPYNEQFF.

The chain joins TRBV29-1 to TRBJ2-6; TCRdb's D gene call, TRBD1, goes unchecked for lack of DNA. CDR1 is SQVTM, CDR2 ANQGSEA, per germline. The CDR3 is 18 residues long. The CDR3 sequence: CSVEGGTGPLQGANVLTF.

CDR3 residues: CSAPGRLAVFNEQFF. The J gene is TRBJ2-1, the V gene TRBV20-1; TCRdb names TRBD2, which stays unverified in the absence of DNA. The CDR3 covers 15 residues. CDR1 is DFQATT and CDR2 is SNEGSKA in the germline V gene (reference sequence).

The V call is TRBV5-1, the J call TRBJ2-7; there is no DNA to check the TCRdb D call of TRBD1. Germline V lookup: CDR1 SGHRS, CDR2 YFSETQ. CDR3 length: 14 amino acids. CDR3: CASSLEQGLYEQYF.

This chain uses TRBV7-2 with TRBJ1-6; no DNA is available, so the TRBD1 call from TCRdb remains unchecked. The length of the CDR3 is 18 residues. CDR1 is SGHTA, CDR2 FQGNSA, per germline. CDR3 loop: CASSLGPLTGAGNSPLHF.

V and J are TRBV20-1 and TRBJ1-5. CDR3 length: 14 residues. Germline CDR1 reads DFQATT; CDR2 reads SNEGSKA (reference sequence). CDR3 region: CSATYGGGGQPQHF.